The clone carrying this T cell receptor beta chain was seen only once. V gave up 0 bases and J gave up 2 bases, with 13 bases separating them. The CDR3 contains 16 residues. CDR1 SGHNT and CDR2 YYREEE come from the germline V gene (reference sequence). The data were taken from a study of blood T cell repertoires in COVID-19. The method was immunoSEQ multiplex PCR; TCRdb's version includes in-frame clones alone and lacks a portion of them. The sample shows fewer than 200,000 clones, around 83% of them seen only once. This receptor was obtained from a woman between 65 and 79 years old with COVID-19, enrolled during active disease. The sequenced sample consisted of peripheral blood. The J gene is TRBJ2-3, the V gene TRBV5-4; D gene uncertain. CDR3 coding DNA: TGTGCCAGCAGCTTGGGCTCCCAACATACCACAGATACGCAGTATTTT. Its protein is CASSLGSQHTTDTQYF.